This TCR beta chain is from a study of identical twins (TCRdb year 2016). Notes on the research overall: To test whether fetal clonotypes persist, the study used deep sequencing on TCR alpha and beta repertoires from monozygotic twins, unrelated adults of various ages, and cord blood. To rule out contamination, the twin experiments were replicated at different times with different library preparation protocols.

Every donor in the study was a healthy Caucasian. The twin cohort consisted of three pairs of female monozygotic twins, all aged roughly 18 to 30 years. Peripheral blood mononuclear cells were the source from which RNA for the TCR libraries was isolated. Results and caveats for the whole study, not just this receptor: Abundant cord blood beta clonotypes had fewer insertions, young adult naive repertoires showed a similar but weaker trend, and memory repertoires showed no such trend. The excess sharing between twins in beta out-of-frame sequences was weaker because fewer shared sequences reduced the signal-to-noise ratio. Conclusions relied on cross-sectional statistical analysis, since the same donors could not be followed over many years. Compared with coincidental sharing between unrelated individuals, out-of-frame TCR alpha sequences shared between twins had an excess of sequences with low generation probability. Zero-insertion analyses could be partly confounded by invariant T cells such as MAIT and iNKT, though diverse VJ usage argued against such confounding for most clonotypes. Recombination models systematically underestimated out-of-frame TCR alpha sharing in monozygotic twins but agreed with sharing between unrelated individuals.

For CDR1 and CDR2, the germline V gene (reference sequence) lists SEHNR and FQNEAQ. The junction carries 14 bases between V and J, which are trimmed by 6 bases and 3 bases respectively. Measured from the cysteine to the phenylalanine, the CDR3 is 15 residues long. The only DNA kept is the CDR3, 45 bases in frame from the first base. The sample holds many counts of this clonotype. The specificity of this receptor is unknown. Base quality data are lacking; no much larger clone is found one base away. Library generation was performed with 5' RACE. Instrument used: Illumina HiSeq 2000. Template switching introduced a universal primer binding site; the final cDNA contained a unique molecular identifier, enabling accurate counting of TCR cDNA molecules. Specific primers in the conserved constant-segment region were used to synthesize first-strand cDNA for the TCR alpha and beta chains. To control for contamination, each cDNA library was double barcoded with a SMART-Mk sample barcode plus Illumina barcodes. TruSeq adapter sequences and Illumina sample barcodes were added in two successive PCR steps. The TCR alpha and beta cDNA libraries were sequenced on the Illumina HiSeq platform using custom primers. The source study handled its data this way. MiGEC was used to process raw reads and extract unique molecular identifiers, and MiXCR was used to find CDR3 positions. For each individual, recombination models were inferred using an EM algorithm with the repgenHMM and IGoR tools. The tcR package in R was used for shared clonotype analysis, with sharing normalized by the product of cloneset sizes. To study raw recombination free of thymic and clonal selection effects, out-of-frame nonproductive sequences were analyzed. Clones were called with MiXCR by TCRdb after fastp trimmed the public reads at Q25, and only in-frame beta chains were retained. Each CDR3 protein appears once, grouped with its most common genes and DNA. These V and J calls originate from TCRdb's pipeline instead of the authors' own analysis. This sample comprises 550,000 to 700,000 distinct CDR3 sequences, more than 9% of them detected only once. Under 3.5% of the sample belongs to the ten largest clones.

These data were also reused for a study on yellow fever vaccine responses in identical twins. The second source states: The authors reported that the T cell response to vaccination in identical twins appeared partly convergent and partly personalized. Focusing on identical twins, the study followed the T cell clones that responded to the vaccine, and did so with precision.

The sample taken for sequencing was PBMCs. The chain links TRBV7-9 with TRBJ2-2, with the D gene not confidently named. The clonotype was recovered from a woman between 18 and 29 years old in good health. For the CDR3, the sequence is CASSPAKAYTGELFF. The nucleotide sequence is given as TGTGCCAGCAGTCCTGCTAAGGCCTACACCGGGGAGCTGTTTTTT. The variable domain in full, with residues beyond the CDR3 obtained from the reference TRBV7-9 and TRBJ2-2 genes, is DTGVSQNPRHKITKRGQNVTFRCDPISEHNRLYWYRQTLGQGPEFLTYFQNEAQLEKSRLLSDRFSAERPKGSFSTLEIQRTEQGDSAMYLCASSPAKAYTGELFFGEGSRLTVL.